The rows below give T cell receptor beta chains drawn from one sample of a study of Graves' ophthalmopathy and Graves' hyperthyroidism. From the multiplex PCR reads, TCRdb called clonotypes with MiXCR, one entry per CDR3 protein. The sample yields around 1,000,000 distinct CDR3 sequences, about 36% seen once. Material for sequencing was peripheral blood or thyroid tissue (not recorded which). These receptors were obtained from an adult man with Graves' hyperthyroidism. CDR3s include the opening cysteine and the closing phenylalanine or tryptophan. The D gene is left open where the match is weak. The size entry is marked missing in some rows and otherwise reads once, few, many or a size class.

D gene: TRBD2
CDR3 length: 17
J gene: TRBJ2-2
V gene: TRBV7-8
clone size: NA
CDR3 DNA: TGTGCCAGCAGCCTGGGGGCTAGCGGGGGGGTGGCCGGGGAGCTGTTTTTT
CDR3 protein: CASSLGASGGVAGELFF

D gene: NA
CDR3 length: 15
J gene: TRBJ2-5
V gene: TRBV7-9
clone size: many
CDR3 DNA: TGTGCCAGCAGCCTAGCCGGGACACTAAAAGAGACCCAGTACTTC
CDR3 protein: CASSLAGTLKETQYF

D gene: NA
CDR3 length: 16
J gene: TRBJ1-5
V gene: TRBV2
clone size: many
CDR3 DNA: TGTGCCAGCAGTGGGGGCGGGACACGAAACAATCAGCCCCAGCATTTT
CDR3 protein: CASSGGGTRNNQPQHF

D gene: TRBD2
CDR3 length: 16
J gene: TRBJ2-2
V gene: TRBV20-1
clone size: few
CDR3 DNA: TGCAGTGCTAGAGACGGCGGGGGGGCATACACCGGGGAGCTGTTTTTT
CDR3 protein: CSARDGGGAYTGELFF

D gene: NA
CDR3 length: 14
J gene: TRBJ1-5
V gene: TRBV7-9
clone size: many
CDR3 DNA: TGTGCCAGCAGCTTAGACGGGATCCATCAGCCCCAGCATTTT
CDR3 protein: CASSLDGIHQPQHF

D gene: TRBD1
CDR3 length: 13
J gene: TRBJ2-7
V gene: TRBV29-1
clone size: many
CDR3 DNA: TGCAGCGTTGAGCAGGGGGCCGCCTACGAGCAGTACTTC
CDR3 protein: CSVEQGAAYEQYF

D gene: NA
CDR3 length: 11
J gene: TRBJ2-7
V gene: TRBV29-1
clone size: many
CDR3 DNA: TGCAGCGTTTGGATTGGGTACGAGCAGTACTTC
CDR3 protein: CSVWIGYEQYF

D gene: TRBD2
CDR3 length: 16
J gene: TRBJ2-3
V gene: TRBV7-9
clone size: few
CDR3 DNA: TGTGCCAGCAGCTTAAGAACGGGGGGAGTCACAGATACGCAGTATTTT
CDR3 protein: CASSLRTGGVTDTQYF

D gene: TRBD1
CDR3 length: 12
J gene: TRBJ2-7
V gene: TRBV20-1
clone size: NA
CDR3 DNA: TGCAGTGCCAGAGGGGGCAGATACGAGCAGTACTTC
CDR3 protein: CSARGGRYEQYF

D gene: NA
CDR3 length: 12
J gene: TRBJ2-7
V gene: TRBV7-8
clone size: many
CDR3 DNA: TGTGCCAGCAGCTTAGCGTGGAACGAGCAGTACTTC
CDR3 protein: CASSLAWNEQYF

D gene: TRBD1
CDR3 length: 16
J gene: TRBJ1-2
V gene: TRBV19
clone size: NA
CDR3 DNA: TGTGCCAGTAGCCAGAACAGGGGGCAGGGCGTCTATGGCTACACCTTC
CDR3 protein: CASSQNRGQGVYGYTF

D gene: NA
CDR3 length: 12
J gene: TRBJ2-5
V gene: TRBV6-2/TRBV6-3
clone size: few
CDR3 DNA: TGTGCCAGCAGTTCGGACAGTAATTCCCAGTACTTC
CDR3 protein: CASSSDSNSQYF

D gene: TRBD1
CDR3 length: 16
J gene: TRBJ1-5
V gene: TRBV5-1
clone size: many
CDR3 DNA: TGCGCCAGCAGCTTCGGGACAGGGGGCCGCAATCAGCCCCAGCATTTT
CDR3 protein: CASSFGTGGRNQPQHF

D gene: NA
CDR3 length: 16
J gene: TRBJ1-1
V gene: TRBV29-1
clone size: NA
CDR3 DNA: TGCAGCGTTGAAGGGGAAACAGGGTCCGGGACCACTGAAGCTTTCTTT
CDR3 protein: CSVEGETGSGTTEAFF

D gene: NA
CDR3 length: 13
J gene: TRBJ1-1
V gene: TRBV19
clone size: NA
CDR3 DNA: TGTGCCTCGTTGCGGGGAGGTGAAACTGAAGCTTTCTTT
CDR3 protein: CASLRGGETEAFF